Following are 16 T cell receptor beta chains from one sample sequenced in a study of OX40 agonist ivuxolimab in advanced cancers. TCRdb's table, derived via immunoSEQ multiplex PCR, lists solely in-frame clones and lacks some. Counted here are some 44,000 clones, 75% to 90% occurring once; the ten biggest clones make up approximately 4.4%. This material consisted of CD4+ or CD8+ T cells sorted from blood, taken in a trial of the OX40 agonist ivuxolimab. All receptors come from an adult with an advanced solid tumor such as melanoma, head and neck, liver or kidney cancer.

The chain has TRBV6-4 and TRBJ1-2, with a weak D call TRBD1 (6 bases). This CDR3 has 15 residues. Germline V gives CDR1 MRHNA, CDR2 SNTAGT. V dropped 5 bases and J dropped 8 bases, with 21 bases sitting between them. For the CDR3, the DNA is TGTGCCAGCAGTCCCCGCGGGGGGCCCACACCCGGCTACACCTTC. It translates to CASSPRGGPTPGYTF.

The chain has TRBV4-2 and TRBJ2-3, with 13 bases matching TRBD2. The germline CDR1 and CDR2 sequences are LGHNA and YNFKEQ. This CDR3 region has 15 residues. V was pared by 4 bases and J by 6 bases, with 4 bases of the junction left unmatched. CDR3 in amino acids: CASSPGLAGIDTQYF. The CDR3 nucleotides read TGTGCCAGCAGCCCGGGACTAGCGGGGATCGATACGCAGTATTTT.

The rearrangement links TRBV6-5 to TRBJ1-2, with D maybe TRBD1 (6 bases). This CDR3 region has 14 residues. Deletions cut 5 bases from V and 7 bases from J, with 17 bases between. Germline loops: CDR1 MNHEY, CDR2 SVGAGI. CDR3 region: CASSLRVGGSGYTF. DNA of the CDR3: TGTGCCAGCAGTCTAAGGGTGGGGGGCTCTGGCTACACCTTC.

The J gene is TRBJ1-1, the V gene TRBV7-8; D remains ambiguous. The CDR3 extends over 13 amino acids. Trimming cost V 4 bases and J 3 bases, with 9 bases left between them. Germline-derived CDR1 and CDR2 are SGHVS and FQNEAQ. The CDR3 sequence: CASSSAPDTEAFF. The CDR3 region has the DNA TGTGCCAGCAGCTCCGCGCCGGACACTGAAGCTTTCTTT.

The chain links TRBV18 to TRBJ1-2; no reliable D call. Trimming pared 2 bases from V and 2 bases from J, leaving 9 bases between. This CDR3 comprises 14 residues. Germline loops: CDR1 KGHSH, CDR2 LQKENI. CDR3 nucleotide sequence: TGTGCCAGCTCACCAGGGCGGTCGAACTATGGCTACACCTTC. Its protein product is CASSPGRSNYGYTF.

This rearrangement joins TRBV19 to TRBJ2-4; a possible D gene is TRBD2 (6 bases). V gave up 5 bases and J gave up 6 bases, with 14 bases separating them. The CDR3 loop spans 14 amino acids. Per germline, CDR1 LNHDA and CDR2 SQIVND (reference sequence). CDR3 in DNA: TGTGCCAGTAGTCCCGGGAGCTCCGGAAACATTCAGTACTTC. This sequence encodes CASSPGSSGNIQYF.

V is TRBV9 and J is TRBJ2-5; TRBD1 matches at 7 bases. Per the germline V gene, CDR1 is SGDLS and CDR2 is YYNGEE. With 4 bases clipped from V and 5 bases from J, the junction kept 5 bases outside the gene matches. The CDR3 runs 13 residues. The CDR3 DNA follows: TGTGCCAGCAGCAGACAGGGTGGGGAGACCCAGTACTTC. Protein: CASSRQGGETQYF.

The chain has TRBV21-1 and TRBJ1-2; the D call of TRBD1 is as the table states it, not checked on the DNA. TRBV21-1 corresponds to a pseudogene. The CDR3 loop spans 18 amino acids. The CDR3 reads CASSKGRDRKPFNYGYTF. The CDR3, as DNA: TGTGCCAGCAGCAAAGGAAGGGACAGAAAACCTTTTAACTATGGCTACACCTTC.

The chain couples TRBV28 to TRBJ2-3, with 7 bases that match TRBD1. V dropped 5 bases and J dropped 6; count of bases not matched to a gene: 5. The CDR3 sequence is 13 residues long. Per germline, CDR1 MDHEN and CDR2 SYDVKM. The CDR3 loop is CASSRNRGDTQYF. The DNA for the CDR3 is TGTGCCAGCAGTCGTAACAGGGGTGATACGCAGTATTTT.

J is TRBJ1-1 and V is TRBV2, with TRBD1 matching over 7 bases. Germline values: CDR1 SNHLY, CDR2 FYNNEI. V trimming: 5 bases; J trimming: 5 bases; junction bases outside the gene matches: 5. This CDR3 contains 13 residues. The DNA for the CDR3 is TGTGCCAGCAGTAGTTCAGGGGGTACTGAAGCTTTCTTT. The encoded protein is CASSSSGGTEAFF.

The DNA for the CDR3 is TGTGCCAGCAGTGAACAGAGGGACACTGAAGCTTTCTTT. As protein: CASSEQRDTEAFF. The rearrangement uses TRBV6-4 and TRBJ1-1; D is undetermined. Germline V CDR1 and CDR2: MRHNA, SNTAGT. The CDR3 sequence is 13 residues long. V was cut by 3 bases and J by 3 bases, with 8 bases left in between.

The chain uses TRBV6-1 and TRBJ1-5, with a tentative D call TRBD1 (5 bases). V shed 0 bases and J shed 4 bases, with 10 bases lying between them. The CDR3 has 15 residues. Germline assignment: CDR1 MNHNS and CDR2 SASEGT. The CDR3 DNA follows: TGTGCCAGCAGTGAAGCTTACTGGGGGAATCAGCCCCAGCATTTT. This gives the protein CASSEAYWGNQPQHF.

The chain uses TRBV7-2 and TRBJ2-3; D is undetermined. This CDR3 has 14 residues. V dropped 1 base and J dropped 5 bases, with 10 bases sitting between them. Germline V gene lookup returns CDR1 SGHTA and CDR2 FQGNSA. The CDR3 sequence is CASSLGRHQDTQYF. DNA of the CDR3: TGTGCCAGCAGCTTAGGACGCCACCAAGATACGCAGTATTTT.

Comment on this clone: The junction departs from the called germline gene at one end, perhaps through a read error. The chain is built from TRBV5-1 and TRBJ2-7; TRBD1 aligns across 10 bases. Germline CDR1 SGHRS, CDR2 YFSETQ. The CDR3 is 12 residues long. As DNA, the CDR3 is TGCGCCAGCAGCTATGGGACAGGGGACAAAAGCTTC. Encoded protein: CASSYGTGDKSF.

This chain connects TRBV29-1 to TRBJ2-7; D unresolved. From germline, CDR1 is SQVTM and CDR2 ANQGSEA. Trimming took 6 bases from V and 0 from J, leaving 9 bases between them. The CDR3 consists of 12 residues. CDR3 amino acids: CSVKTVSYEQYF. CDR3 DNA: TGCAGCGTAAAGACGGTCTCCTACGAGCAGTACTTC.

This clone came up once. V is TRBV19 and J is TRBJ2-7, with TRBD2 matching over 15 bases. Trimming cost V 3 bases and J 2 bases; bases outside gene matches: 17. The V gene's germline CDR1 is LNHDA and CDR2 SQIVND (reference sequence). The CDR3 length is 21 residues. CDR3 coding DNA: TGTGCCAGTAGTATGGATTCGGGGGTTCGGACTAGCGGGAGGGGAGCCTACGAGCAGTACTTC. It translates to CASSMDSGVRTSGRGAYEQYF. The variable domain in full, with the rest retrieved from reference TRBV19 and TRBJ2-7, is DGGITQSPKYLFRKEGQNVTLSCEQNLNHDAMYWYRQDPGQGLRLIYYSQIVNDFQKGDIAEGYSVSREKKESFPLTVTSAQKNPTAFYLCASSMDSGVRTSGRGAYEQYFGPGTRLTVT.